These 12 T cell receptor beta chains were all obtained from the same sample, sequenced in a study of cytomegalovirus exposure and HLA in healthy donors. Profiled with immunoSEQ multiplex PCR; TCRdb holds only in-frame clones, not every one. Of about 78,000 clones listed, almost 97% are singletons. Source material: PBMCs. The receptors come from a man aged 18 to 29 in good health and CMV-seropositive.

The chain has TRBV6-1 and TRBJ2-1, with D uncertain. The CDR3 has 16 residues. Looked up from germline, CDR1 is MNHNS and CDR2 is SASEGT. V lost 0 bases to trimming and J lost 9 bases, with 18 bases between them. The CDR3 here is CASSEALGFNIGEQFF. The CDR3, as DNA: TGTGCCAGCAGTGAAGCGCTCGGGTTCAATATTGGTGAGCAGTTCTTC.

The chain carries TRBV28 and TRBJ1-1, with 9 bases identical to TRBD1. The germline V gene encodes CDR1 MDHEN and CDR2 SYDVKM. This CDR3 is built from 15 residues. With V trimmed by 5 bases and J by 4 bases, 8 bases remained unmatched. CDR3 nucleotides: TGTGCCAGCAGTAGGAACAGGGGGCTGGGCACTGAAGCTTTCTTT. Encoded protein: CASSRNRGLGTEAFF.

The rearrangement uses TRBV27 and TRBJ2-7; maybe TRBD2 (5 bases). Trimming took off 3 bases at V and 0 bases at J, with 12 bases between the two ends. This CDR3 spans 15 amino acids. Per germline, CDR1 MNHEY and CDR2 SMNVEV (reference sequence). The CDR3 nucleotides read TGTGCCAGCAGTTTTCGAGGGATAAGCTCCTACGAGCAGTACTTC. Residues: CASSFRGISSYEQYF.

In nucleotides, the CDR3 is TGTGCCAGCAGCTTAGCAACAGACTACGAGCAGTACTTC. Translated, it gives CASSLATDYEQYF. The chain is built from TRBV7-6 and TRBJ2-7; D gene ambiguous. Germline V gene sequence: CDR1 SGHVS, CDR2 FNYEAQ. This CDR3 has 13 residues. V dropped 0 bases and J dropped 3 bases, with 6 bases sitting between them.

The chain couples TRBV4-2 to TRBJ2-7; 10 bases line up with TRBD2. CDR1 is LGHNA and CDR2 is YNFKEQ in the germline V gene. The trim removed 4 bases at V and 1 base at J, leaving 7 bases unmatched. The CDR3 runs to 16 residues. The chain's CDR3 is CASSPIGLAVSYEQYF. The CDR3 region has the DNA TGTGCCAGCAGCCCCATAGGACTAGCGGTTTCCTACGAGCAGTACTTC.

The chain is built from TRBV7-6 and TRBJ2-2; 7 nucleotides agree with TRBD2. The germline CDR1 and CDR2 sequences are SGHVS and FNYEAQ. The CDR3 covers 16 residues. With 2 bases clipped from V and 2 bases from J, the junction kept 5 bases outside the gene matches. The CDR3 region is CASSLSLADNTGELFF. DNA of the CDR3: TGTGCCAGCAGCTTATCGCTAGCGGATAACACCGGGGAGCTGTTTTTT.

The chain links TRBV5-6 to TRBJ2-7; the D gene is possibly TRBD1 (5 bases). The V gene lost 0 bases and the J gene lost 3 bases, with 10 bases spanning the gap. The CDR3 totals 14 residues. CDR1 and CDR2 from the germline V gene are SGHDT and YYEEEE. The chain's CDR3 is CASSLVREDYEQYF. CDR3 nucleotides: TGTGCCAGCAGCTTGGTCAGGGAAGACTACGAGCAGTACTTC.

The V gene is TRBV19, the J gene TRBJ2-5; D is unresolved. There are 13 residues in the CDR3. Trimming took off 6 bases at V and 1 base at J, with 9 bases between the two ends. The germline V gene has CDR1 LNHDA and CDR2 SQIVND (reference sequence). CDR3 loop: CASSYSLQETQYF. CDR3 nucleotide sequence: TGTGCCAGTAGCTACAGCCTCCAAGAGACCCAGTACTTC.

The chain uses TRBV15 and TRBJ2-1; 7 positions match TRBD1. The CDR3 covers 16 residues. Losses at the gene ends were 1 base for V and 6 bases for J; bases not matched to a gene: 9. The V gene's germline CDR1 is LNHNV and CDR2 YYDKDF (reference sequence). CDR3 sequence (DNA): TGTGCCACCAGCAGAGGCCCAGGGACAGACTCCAATGAGCAGTTCTTC. The encoded protein is CATSRGPGTDSNEQFF.

This clone was counted once. V is TRBV28 and J is TRBJ2-2; TRBD2 aligns across 7 bases. The CDR3 runs to 17 residues. V lost 5 bases, J lost 5 bases, and 14 bases stayed unmatched. Germline CDR1 and CDR2: MDHEN and SYDVKM. The DNA for the CDR3 is TGTGCCAGCAGTCCGATGGGACCAGGCGGGGGAACCGGGGAGCTGTTTTTT. Amino acid sequence: CASSPMGPGGGTGELFF.

Only one count was recorded for this clone. The chain employs TRBV19 and TRBJ1-2; TRBD1 agrees at 11 bases. V shed 4 bases, J shed 4 bases, and the junction held 5 bases outside the gene matches. Germline lookup yields CDR1 LNHDA and CDR2 SQIVND (reference sequence). The CDR3 spans 15 residues. In DNA form, the CDR3 reads TGTGCCAGTAGTAGGGACAGGGGGGGAGCCTATGGCTACACCTTC. Translating it yields CASSRDRGGAYGYTF.

The gene calls are TRBV29-1 and TRBJ1-2; a possible D gene is TRBD1 (6 bases). Germline-derived CDR1 and CDR2 are SQVTM and ANQGSEA. The V and J ends lost 5 bases and 1 base respectively, with 14 bases between them. The CDR3 has 14 amino acids. CDR3 bases: TGCAGCGTTTCCCGGGACATGCATAACTATGGCTACACCTTC. Translating it yields CSVSRDMHNYGYTF.